The 8 T cell receptor beta chains listed next were all sequenced from one sample in a study of blood T cells in healthy people across ages (dated by TCRdb to 2015 to 2017). Receptor amplification or capture employed 5' RACE. The sequencing machine was an Illumina HiSeq 2500. A second 7 to 11 cycle PCR used a sample-barcoded 5' primer and a J-beta primer mix. Using fastp at Q25 and MiXCR, TCRdb reprocessed the public reads and kept productive beta chains. Records with the same CDR3 protein are collapsed into one entry carrying the most frequent genes and DNA. In all, the sample holds more than 1.4 million distinct CDR3 sequences, and approximately 42% of those were seen once. The ten largest make up roughly 7.7% of the sample. Material for sequencing was blood. The source of these receptors is a woman under 30 in good health.

V usage is TRBV12-3 or TRBV12-4 and J usage is TRBJ2-7, with a weak D call TRBD2 (5 bases). This CDR3 has 13 residues. Trimming shortened V by 6 bases and J by 2 bases, and 11 bases separated the two germline ends. The CDR3 DNA sequence: TGTGCCAGCAGGCCAGCGGTCACCTACGAGCAGTACTTC. Translation gives CASRPAVTYEQYF.

The DNA of the CDR3 is TGTGCCAGCAGTGAAACGGGACGGGTCACAGAGACCCAGTACTTC. Protein: CASSETGRVTETQYF. The chain carries TRBV2 and TRBJ2-5; either TRBD1 or TRBD2 may fit D (5 bases each). Trimming pared 2 bases from V and 4 bases from J, leaving 14 bases between. This CDR3 comprises 15 residues. Per the germline V gene, CDR1 is SNHLY and CDR2 is FYNNEI.

To note about this clonotype: A read error may account for a junction end that differs from germline. The chain uses TRBV5-5 and TRBJ2-1; tentative D call: TRBD1 (7 bases). The J call may be in error: the DNA end matches TRBJ2-7 better. Germline values: CDR1 SGHKS, CDR2 YYEKEE (reference sequence). The CDR3 spans 16 residues. The CDR3 DNA reads TGTGTCAGCAGCTTGGAAGGGGGCGGAGGGATCAATGAGCAGTACTTC. This gives the protein CVSSLEGGGGINEQYF.

This chain links TRBV7-9 with TRBJ1-1; D call uncertain. The CDR3 has 13 amino acids. The V gene lost 4 bases and the J gene lost 4 bases, with 10 bases spanning the gap. Germline V gene sequence: CDR1 SEHNR, CDR2 FQNEAQ (reference sequence). This chain's CDR3 is CASSCLGGTEAFF. CDR3 in DNA: TGTGCCAGCAGCTGTTTGGGTGGCACTGAAGCTTTCTTT. Together with reference TRBV7-9 and TRBJ1-1, the CDR3 gives the full variable domain: DTGVSQNPRHKITKRGQNVTFRCDPISEHNRLYWYRQTLGQGPEFLTYFQNEAQLEKSRLLSDRFSAERPKGSFSTLEIQRTEQGDSAMYLCASSCLGGTEAFFGQGTRLTVV.

The J gene is TRBJ2-7, the V gene TRBV29-1; 10 bases line up with TRBD1. The CDR3 runs to 13 residues. In germline, CDR1 is SQVTM, CDR2 ANQGSEA. The V segment lost 6 bases and the J segment 6 bases; nucleotides outside the gene matches: 8. The CDR3, as DNA: TGCAGCGTGGAGCAGGACAGGGGGAGCGAGCAGTACTTC. This gives the protein CSVEQDRGSEQYF.

This clonotype was found a few times. This sequence joins TRBV6-1 and TRBJ2-5; 8 bases are a match to TRBD2. The CDR3 is made up of 15 amino acids. V lost 2 bases to trimming and J lost 1 base; unmatched junction nucleotides: 3. Germline V gives CDR1 MNHNS, CDR2 SASEGT. This chain's CDR3 is CASSEPTSVQETQYF. As DNA, the CDR3 is TGTGCCAGCAGTGAACCGACTAGCGTCCAAGAGACCCAGTACTTC.

The V and J genes are TRBV30 and TRBJ2-5, with D unresolved. TRBJ2-7 matches the DNA end more closely, so the J call is doubtful. Per the germline V gene, CDR1 is GTSNPN and CDR2 is SVGIG (reference sequence). The CDR3 has 11 amino acids. CDR3 amino acids: CAWSRVDEQYF. The DNA of the CDR3 is TGTGCCTGGAGTCGGGTGGACGAGCAGTACTTC.

The chain combines TRBV4-1 with TRBJ1-3; D not certain. Trimming removed 1 base from V and 0 bases from J, with 10 bases in between. This CDR3 has 16 amino acids. Germline-derived CDR1 and CDR2 are MGHRA and YSYEKL. The CDR3 region is CASSQVPSSSGNTIYF. Here the CDR3 DNA reads TGCGCCAGCAGCCAAGTTCCATCTTCCTCTGGAAACACCATATATTTT.